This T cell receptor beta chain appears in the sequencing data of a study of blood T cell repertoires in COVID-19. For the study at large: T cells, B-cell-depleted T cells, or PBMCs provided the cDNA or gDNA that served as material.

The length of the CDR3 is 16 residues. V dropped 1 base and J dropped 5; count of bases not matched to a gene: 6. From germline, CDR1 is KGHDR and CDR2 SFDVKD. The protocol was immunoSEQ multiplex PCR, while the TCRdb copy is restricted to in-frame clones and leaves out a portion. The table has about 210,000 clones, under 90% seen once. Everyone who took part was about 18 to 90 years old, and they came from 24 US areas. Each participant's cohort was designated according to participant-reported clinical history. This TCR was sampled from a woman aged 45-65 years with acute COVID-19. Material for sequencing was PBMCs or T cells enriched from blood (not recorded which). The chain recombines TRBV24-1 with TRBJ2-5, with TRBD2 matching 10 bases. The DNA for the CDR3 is TGTGCCACCAGTGATTTTGGCCTAGCGGGAGTTGAGACCCAGTACTTC. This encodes CATSDFGLAGVETQYF.